This T cell receptor (beta chain) was found in a study of patients and donors after allogeneic stem cell transplantation. The CDR3 consists of 16 residues. Losses at the gene ends were 1 base for V and 6 bases for J; bases not matched to a gene: 5. The V gene's germline CDR1 is LGHNA and CDR2 YSLEER. TCRdb called the RT-PCR reads again in MiXCR, with one record for every CDR3 protein. The repertoire includes more than 850,000 distinct CDR3 sequences, under 20% of them detected once, and around 5.5% sits in the top ten. This clonotype was picked up many times. The genes are TRBV4-3 and TRBJ2-3, with 12 bases matching TRBD2. This sequence was found in a human donor who was either an allogeneic HSCT recipient or a stem cell or donor lymphocyte infusion donor (not recorded which). It is not recorded whose cells these are; they may come from a transplant donor. The sample was blood, either unsorted or a sorted T cell fraction (not recorded which). The CDR3 nucleotides are TGCGCCAGCAGCCAAGTAACTAGCGGGGGGTACGATACGCAGTATTTT. It is translated as CASSQVTSGGYDTQYF.